The present T cell receptor (beta chain) was sequenced within a study of CXCR3-negative and CXCR3-positive naive CD8 T cells. Study context: Summed over all libraries, TRB reads came to 110 million to 150 million, with about 1.5 +/- 0.3 million per library.

All TRB cDNA libraries came from 5' RACE performed with UMI labels. Following a re-call of the 5' RACE reads, TCRdb has one entry per CDR3 protein and lacks DNA. The specimen's table records under 110,000 distinct CDR3 sequences. Comment on this clonotype: The antigen is unknown.

Whole-study findings and limits: Naive cells that were CXCR3-negative or CXCR3-positive used TRBV-TRBJ genes alike, while memory cells diverged. More hydrophobic TRB CDR3s occurred in CXCR3-positive than in CXCR3-negative naive cells.

This CDR3 has 14 residues. CDR1 is SGDLS, CDR2 YYNGEE, per germline. V and J are TRBV9 and TRBJ1-2. The clonotype was recovered from a human donor in good health. Some clones in this sample may be carry-over from other donors' samples. The material sequenced was naive CXCR3+ CD8+ T cells from blood. Subset here: CD45RO-CCR7+CD27+CD95- naive CD8+ T cells expressing CXCR3 (TNR3+). CDR3 protein: CASNRGGVADGYTF.